This TCR beta chain was sequenced in a study of CD4 T cells in relation to SARS-CoV-2 and coronaviruses. This clone occurred a few times. Its cognate antigen is unknown. Before the COVID-19 pandemic, during about 2011-2019, CD4+ T cells were taken from unexposed donors. CD4+ T cells were isolated from the cells after about 11 days of culture. Cells permitting, SARS-CoV-2 S/N and four cold-coronavirus spikes were tested on unexposed-donor CD4+ T cells. Study-wide findings and caveats: Monoreactive clones expanded significantly more to SARS-CoV-2 than crossreactive clones did.

Germline CDR1 SGHTA, CDR2 FQGNSA. The CDR3 covers 14 residues. V was pared by 3 bases and J by 9 bases, with 18 bases between. Sequencing used immunoSEQ multiplex PCR; TCRdb keeps in-frame clones, though not all of them. Among about 21,000 clones listed, around 80% were seen once. The source material was CD4+ T cells from PBMCs, cultured in vitro. The chain has TRBV7-2 and TRBJ2-7, with D tentatively TRBD2 (6 bases). The receptor was derived from a human donor in good health. The CDR3 loop is CASSFKGGATGQYF. The CDR3 region has the DNA TGTGCCAGCAGCTTTAAGGGAGGCGCTACGGGGCAGTACTTC.